The 7 T cell receptor beta chains given below trace back to one sample, sequenced in a study of beta chain features in type 1 diabetes. Expressed TCRB transcripts were sequenced because the isolated RNA had all been reverse transcribed beforehand. Sequencing was performed with immunoSEQ multiplex PCR; in TCRdb, only in-frame clones are kept and a portion is missing. The sample holds 230,000 or so clones, 16% seen once. No antigen is known for these receptors. The study's findings and limits: Shorter TCRB CDR3s, moderately but significantly so, were found in Type 1 diabetes patients in all four CD4+ subsets.

The material sequenced was naive CD4+ T cells from blood. These receptors came from a man younger than 40 with type 1 diabetes.

This chain links TRBV30 with TRBJ2-7; 8 bases align to TRBD1. Per germline, CDR1 GTSNPN and CDR2 SVGIG (reference sequence). Germline trimming cut 3 bases from V and 6 bases from J; bases unmatched to any gene: 10. The CDR3 extends over 14 amino acids. The CDR3 loop reads CAWSGGRGPGEQYF. The DNA of the CDR3 is TGTGCCTGGAGCGGGGGCAGGGGGCCTGGCGAGCAGTACTTC. Supplemented by reference TRBV30 and TRBJ2-7, the full variable domain reads SQTIHQWPATLVQPVGSPLSLECTVEGTSNPNLYWYRQAAGRGLQLLFYSVGIGQISSEVPQNLSASRPQDRQFILSSKKLLLSDSGFYLCAWSGGRGPGEQYFGPGTRLTVT.

The sample holds a few counts of this clone. V and J are TRBV7-2 and TRBJ2-7, with 9 bases that match TRBD1. Trimming cost V 5 bases and J 5 bases; bases outside gene matches: 10. CDR1 and CDR2 from the germline V gene are SGHTA and FQGNSA. The CDR3 has 15 residues. The CDR3 loop is CASSPWGTGRHEQYF. Written as DNA, the CDR3 is TGTGCCAGCAGCCCGTGGGGGACAGGGCGCCACGAGCAGTACTTC.

This clone came up a few times. V and J are TRBV14 and TRBJ2-5; D is unclear. The germline V gene has CDR1 SGHDN and CDR2 FVKESK. CDR3 length equals 13 residues. V lost 1 base, J lost 3 bases, and 6 bases lay in between. The chain's CDR3 is CASSQVLEETQYF. The CDR3 DNA reads as TGTGCCAGCAGCCAAGTCTTAGAAGAGACCCAGTACTTC. Combining the CDR3 with reference TRBV14 and TRBJ2-5 gives the whole variable domain EAGVTQFPSHSVIEKGQTVTLRCDPISGHDNLYWYRRVMGKEIKFLLHFVKESKQDESGMPNNRFLAERTGGTYSTLKVQPAELEDSGVYFCASSQVLEETQYFGPGTRLLVL.

A few counts support this clone. CDR3 in amino acids: CASAGQETQYF. CDR3 nucleotide sequence: TGCGCCAGCGCAGGTCAAGAGACCCAGTACTTC. The V call is TRBV5-1, the J call TRBJ2-5; D is uncertain. Trimming pared 7 bases from V and 2 bases from J, leaving 6 bases between. This CDR3 region has 11 residues. Germline-derived CDR1 and CDR2 are SGHRS and YFSETQ.

This chain links TRBV27 with TRBJ2-1; D perhaps matches TRBD1 (5 bases). CDR3 size: 14 residues. Germline CDR1 reads MNHEY; CDR2 reads SMNVEV (reference sequence). The V end was cut by 4 bases, the J end by 4 bases, with 11 bases between. This CDR3 is CASSSATAYNEQFF. DNA of the CDR3: TGTGCCAGCAGTTCGGCGACAGCGTACAATGAGCAGTTCTTC.

This clone has just a few counts. The V and J genes are TRBV5-1 and TRBJ2-1, with unresolved D. The CDR3 runs 15 residues. Germline-derived CDR1 and CDR2 are SGHRS and YFSETQ. Trimming took 4 bases from V and 0 from J, leaving 11 bases between them. DNA for the CDR3: TGCGCCAGCAGCCACACCGAGAGCTCCTACAATGAGCAGTTCTTC. Translation gives CASSHTESSYNEQFF. Full variable domain (missing parts from reference TRBV5-1 and TRBJ2-1): KAGVTQTPRYLIKTRGQQVTLSCSPISGHRSVSWYQQTPGQGLQFLFEYFSETQRNKGNFPGRFSGRQFSNSRSEMNVSTLELGDSALYLCASSHTESSYNEQFFGPGTRLTVL.

V is TRBV5-4 and J is TRBJ2-5, with D perhaps TRBD1 (6 bases). Per germline, CDR1 SGHNT and CDR2 YYREEE (reference sequence). CDR3 length: 15 residues. Trimming pared 3 bases from V and 3 bases from J, leaving 15 bases between. The CDR3 nucleotides are TGTGCCAGCAGCTCCACAGGGATTTATGAAGAGACCCAGTACTTC. It specifies CASSSTGIYEETQYF.